The 25 T cell receptor beta chains below were found in one sample sequenced in a study of T-cell memory formation after mild COVID-19. TCRdb re-analysed the 5' RACE reads in MiXCR, keeping a single row per CDR3 protein. The repertoire has about 360,000 distinct CDR3 sequences, under 15% of them found once; the top ten carry approximately 20%. Sequenced material: PBMCs or a T cell subset sorted from them (not recorded which). Every receptor here comes from a man in his late teens or twenties who had mild COVID-19 (a few samples of this study predate the infection). Cell type and time point are not known.

Only a few counts were recorded for this clonotype. The chain recombines TRBV5-6 with TRBJ1-2, with D tentatively TRBD1 (5 bases). Germline CDR1 is SGHDT and CDR2 is YYEEEE. The CDR3 covers 14 residues. The V end lost 0 bases, the J end lost 8 bases, and 14 bases lay between the germline ends. The CDR3 DNA reads TGTGCCAGCAGCTTGGCCGAAGGGGTACGGGGCTACACCTTC. This sequence encodes CASSLAEGVRGYTF.

The J gene is TRBJ2-2, the V gene TRBV24-1, with D tentatively TRBD1 (6 bases). Germline assignment: CDR1 KGHDR and CDR2 SFDVKD. V lost 10 bases to trimming and J lost 6 bases, with 14 bases between them. There are 13 residues in the CDR3. The CDR3 is CATGTPNPGELFF. CDR3 nucleotides: TGTGCCACTGGGACACCGAATCCCGGGGAGCTGTTTTTT.

This clonotype came up a few times. The chain joins TRBV29-1 to TRBJ1-3; D is unresolved. CDR3 length: 13 residues. CDR1 is SQVTM and CDR2 is ANQGSEA in the germline V gene. Trimming cost V 4 bases and J 6 bases, with 13 bases left between them. CDR3 coding DNA: TGCAGCGTTGCAAAGCAGTTGGAAAACACCATATATTTT. Protein sequence: CSVAKQLENTIYF.

V is TRBV2 and J is TRBJ1-1, with D maybe TRBD1 (5 bases). This CDR3 has 14 residues. Trimming cost V 7 bases and J 4 bases, with 16 bases left between them. The germline V gene has CDR1 SNHLY and CDR2 FYNNEI. CDR3 sequence reads: CASKGKGLGTEAFF. CDR3 nucleotides: TGTGCCAGCAAGGGTAAGGGGCTCGGCACTGAAGCTTTCTTT.

The rearrangement joins TRBV4-2 to TRBJ2-5; TRBD1 matches 9 bases. CDR3 size: 14 residues. Germline values: CDR1 LGHNA, CDR2 YNFKEQ. The J segment lost 2 bases and the V segment lost 6 bases, leaving 4 bases of the junction unmatched. The CDR3 DNA reads as TGTGCCAGCAGGGGACAGGGAGAACAAGAGACCCAGTACTTC. Its protein product is CASRGQGEQETQYF.

This clonotype was seen more than once but under ten times. The CDR3 nucleotides read TGTGCCACCAGCGGCGGGGGGGGATTTGAGCAGTTCTTC. This gives the protein CATSGGGGFEQFF. The chain couples TRBV15 to TRBJ2-1, with 9 bases fitting TRBD2. V lost 5 bases, J lost 9 bases, and 5 bases stayed unmatched. The CDR3 is made up of 13 amino acids. Per the germline V gene, CDR1 is LNHNV and CDR2 is YYDKDF (reference sequence).

Ten or more counts support this clonotype. The chain employs TRBV5-1 and TRBJ2-7; 10 nucleotides align to TRBD1. This CDR3 has 14 residues. Trimming cost V 4 bases and J 6 bases; bases outside gene matches: 7. Germline V gene data show CDR1 as SGHRS and CDR2 as YFSETQ. The CDR3: CASSPGQGECEQYV. The CDR3 coding sequence is TGCGCCAGCAGCCCCGGACAGGGGGAATGCGAGCAGTACGTC.

There are many counts of this clonotype. The chain carries TRBV4-3 and TRBJ1-4; no clear D gene. V lost 5 bases and J lost 5, with 15 bases in between. This CDR3 spans 15 amino acids. CDR1 LGHNA and CDR2 YSLEER come from the germline V gene. The CDR3 reads CASSTRADRNEKLFF. The DNA of the CDR3 is TGCGCCAGCAGCACACGGGCGGACCGGAATGAAAAACTGTTTTTT.

This clonotype came up a few times. The chain couples TRBV5-1 to TRBJ1-1; tentatively, D is TRBD1 (5 bases). CDR3 length: 15 residues. Per germline, CDR1 SGHRS and CDR2 YFSETQ. Trimming left V 0 bases short and J 1 base short, with 10 bases between. CDR3 DNA sequence: TGCGCCAGCAGCTTGGACAGGTTTACGAACACTGAAGCTTTCTTT. Its translation is CASSLDRFTNTEAFF.

The V gene is TRBV5-4, the J gene TRBJ2-3, with D perhaps assigned TRBD1 or TRBD2 (5 bases each). V lost 6 bases and J 1 base, leaving 9 bases between the germline ends. This CDR3 has 13 residues. Germline V gene data show CDR1 as SGHNT and CDR2 as YYREEE (reference sequence). In DNA form, the CDR3 reads TGTGCCAGCAACCGGGACCGCACAGATACGCAGTATTTT. Residues: CASNRDRTDTQYF.

The chain couples TRBV7-9 to TRBJ2-5; TRBD2 aligns across 8 bases. The CDR3 consists of 14 residues. The trim removed 4 bases at V and 5 bases at J, leaving 6 bases unmatched. CDR1 is SEHNR, CDR2 FQNEAQ, per germline (reference sequence). The DNA for the CDR3 is TGTGCCAGCAGCTCCAGACTAGCGTGGGAGACCCAGTACTTC. It specifies CASSSRLAWETQYF.

Here the CDR3 DNA reads TGCGCCAGCAGCCAACCCCCGGGACCACAGTTCTTC. Residues: CASSQPPGPQFF. The V gene is TRBV4-1, the J gene TRBJ2-1; the D gene could be TRBD1 or TRBD2 (5 bases each). V lost 2 bases and J lost 13, with 12 bases in between. The germline CDR1 and CDR2 sequences are MGHRA and YSYEKL. The CDR3 extends over 12 amino acids.

The chain uses TRBV7-2 and TRBJ2-1; 7 bases map to TRBD1. The germline gives CDR1 SGHTA, CDR2 FQGNSA. CDR3 size: 15 residues. J gave up 1 base and V 5 bases, and 5 bases lay outside the gene matches. CDR3 loop: CASSRATGSYNEQFF. Here the CDR3 DNA reads TGTGCCAGCAGCCGGGCGACAGGGTCCTACAATGAGCAGTTCTTC.

A few counts support this clonotype. V and J are TRBV4-3 and TRBJ2-6, with 11 nucleotides matching TRBD1. This CDR3 is 18 amino acids long. J lost 3 bases, V lost 3 bases, and 7 bases had no gene match. Germline CDR1 and CDR2: LGHNA and YSLEER. The CDR3 loop reads CASSQGGQGAGGANVLTF. In DNA, the CDR3 is TGCGCCAGCAGCCAGGGAGGACAGGGGGCGGGTGGGGCCAACGTCCTGACTTTC.

In its sample, this clonotype was seen a few times. V gene TRBV3-1 combines with J gene TRBJ2-2, with D possibly being TRBD2 (6 bases). The CDR3 runs 17 residues. V was cut by 4 bases and J by 4 bases, with 19 bases left in between. The germline gives CDR1 LGHDT, CDR2 YNNKEL (reference sequence). Here the CDR3 reads CASSRGAEAGTTGELFF. CDR3 sequence (DNA): TGTGCCAGCAGCCGAGGCGCGGAGGCGGGGACCACCGGGGAGCTGTTTTTT.

This clonotype was counted between two and nine times. This sequence joins TRBV7-2 and TRBJ2-4; D possibly corresponds to TRBD1 (6 bases). The CDR3 loop spans 13 amino acids. V was trimmed by 3 bases and J by 7 bases, leaving 10 bases between them. CDR1 is SGHTA, CDR2 FQGNSA, per germline. CDR3 DNA sequence: TGTGCCAGCAGCTTTACAGGGACGAACATTCAGTACTTC. This codes for CASSFTGTNIQYF.

This clonotype has only a few counts. The chain carries TRBV3-1 and TRBJ2-5; D is possibly TRBD1 or TRBD2 (5 bases each). V was shortened by 0 bases and J by 1 base, with 6 bases between the two germline ends. The CDR3 extends over 14 amino acids. Germline V gene lookup returns CDR1 LGHDT and CDR2 YNNKEL (reference sequence). CDR3 loop: CASSQEGTQETQYF. In DNA, the CDR3 is TGTGCCAGCAGCCAAGAGGGGACCCAAGAGACCCAGTACTTC.

This clonotype was seen at least ten times. The V and J genes are TRBV12-3 or TRBV12-4 and TRBJ2-3, with D unclear. Between the trimmed V and J ends, which lost 1 base and 2 bases, there was a span of 10 bases. This CDR3 region has 15 residues. The chain's CDR3 is CASSLVVSSTDTQYF. The CDR3 DNA follows: TGTGCCAGCAGTTTAGTCGTATCTTCCACAGATACGCAGTATTTT.

In this sample, this clonotype turned up many times. CDR3 loop: CASSFKDSERDTQYF. CDR3 nucleotides: TGCGCCAGCAGCTTTAAGGACTCAGAGCGTGATACGCAGTATTTT. The genes are TRBV5-1 and TRBJ2-3; D might be TRBD2 (5 bases). The CDR3 runs to 15 residues. V dropped 2 bases and J dropped 6 bases, with 16 bases sitting between them. Germline V gives CDR1 SGHRS, CDR2 YFSETQ. Supplemented by reference TRBV5-1 and TRBJ2-3, the full variable domain reads KAGVTQTPRYLIKTRGQQVTLSCSPISGHRSVSWYQQTPGQGLQFLFEYFSETQRNKGNFPGRFSGRQFSNSRSEMNVSTLELGDSALYLCASSFKDSERDTQYFGPGTRLTVL.

The chain recombines TRBV29-1 with TRBJ1-2; 8 nucleotides align to TRBD1. This CDR3 contains 12 residues. Germline assignment: CDR1 SQVTM and CDR2 ANQGSEA. V dropped 7 bases and J dropped 4; count of bases not matched to a gene: 5. This chain's CDR3 is CSAKTGVYGYTF. CDR3 in DNA: TGCAGCGCCAAGACAGGGGTCTATGGCTACACCTTC. Drawing the rest from reference TRBV29-1 and TRBJ1-2, the complete variable domain is SAVISQKPSRDICQRGTSLTIQCQVDSQVTMMFWYRQQPGQSLTLIATANQGSEATYESGFVIDKFPISRPNLTFSTLTVSNMSPEDSSIYLCSAKTGVYGYTFGSGTRLTVV.

This clonotype was picked up many times. The chain combines TRBV7-3 with TRBJ2-7; D call uncertain. Germline assignment: CDR1 SGHTA and CDR2 FQGTGA. The CDR3 runs 14 residues. Trimming stripped 0 bases from V and 0 bases from J, with 6 bases between. CDR3 residues: CASSLTASSYEQYF. The CDR3 nucleotides read TGTGCCAGCAGCTTAACGGCCAGCTCCTACGAGCAGTACTTC.

This clonotype was detected a few times. The V call is TRBV20-1, the J call TRBJ1-4, with D perhaps TRBD1 (5 bases). Trimming took 3 bases from V and 2 from J, leaving 10 bases between them. The CDR3 sequence is 14 residues long. Germline-derived CDR1 and CDR2 are DFQATT and SNEGSKA (reference sequence). CDR3 sequence reads: CSARGTDTNEKLFF. Here the CDR3 DNA reads TGCAGTGCTAGGGGGACGGATACTAATGAAAAACTGTTTTTT.

This clonotype was picked up a small number of times. The V gene is TRBV5-1, the J gene TRBJ1-1, with D perhaps matching TRBD1 (5 bases). CDR3 length: 15 residues. Germline CDR1 reads SGHRS; CDR2 reads YFSETQ. V gave up 6 bases and J gave up 5 bases, with 20 bases separating them. The CDR3 DNA reads as TGCGCCAGCACCAGGGCAGCGGACGGGGGGACTGAAGCTTTCTTT. It translates to CASTRAADGGTEAFF.

The sample holds a few counts of this clonotype. The chain employs TRBV19 and TRBJ2-3; 7 bases are shared with TRBD2. The CDR3 contains 16 residues. V was clipped by 3 bases and J by 0 bases; unmatched bases: 6. Germline V lookup: CDR1 LNHDA, CDR2 SQIVND (reference sequence). CDR3 in amino acids: CASSISSGTSTDTQYF. The DNA for the CDR3 is TGTGCCAGTAGTATCTCTAGCGGAACTAGCACAGATACGCAGTATTTT. Together with reference TRBV19 and TRBJ2-3, the CDR3 gives the full variable domain: DGGITQSPKYLFRKEGQNVTLSCEQNLNHDAMYWYRQDPGQGLRLIYYSQIVNDFQKGDIAEGYSVSREKKESFPLTVTSAQKNPTAFYLCASSISSGTSTDTQYFGPGTRLTVL.

This chain links TRBV6-2 or TRBV6-3 with TRBJ1-1, with D unresolved. Trimming shortened V by 4 bases and J by 4 bases, and 10 bases separated the two germline ends. The CDR3 length is 13 residues. Germline lookup yields CDR1 MNHEY and CDR2 SVGEGT. CDR3 sequence reads: CASSSRIGTEAFF. The DNA for the CDR3 is TGTGCCAGCAGTTCAAGGATCGGCACTGAAGCTTTCTTT.